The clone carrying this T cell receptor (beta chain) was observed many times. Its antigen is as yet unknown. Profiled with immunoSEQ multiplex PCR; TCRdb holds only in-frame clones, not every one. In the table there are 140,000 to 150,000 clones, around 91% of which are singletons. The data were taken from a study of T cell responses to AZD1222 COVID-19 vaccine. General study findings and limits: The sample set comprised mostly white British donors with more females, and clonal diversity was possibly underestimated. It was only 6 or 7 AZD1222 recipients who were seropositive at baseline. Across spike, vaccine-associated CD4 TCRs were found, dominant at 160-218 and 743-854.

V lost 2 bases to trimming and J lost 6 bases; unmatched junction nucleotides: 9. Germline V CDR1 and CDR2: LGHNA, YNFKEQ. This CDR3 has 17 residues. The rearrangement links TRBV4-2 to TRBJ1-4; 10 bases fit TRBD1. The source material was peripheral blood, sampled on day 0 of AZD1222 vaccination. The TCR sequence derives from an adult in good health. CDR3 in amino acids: CASSQTGPGTGDEKLFF. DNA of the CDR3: TGTGCCAGCAGCCAAACAGGGCCCGGGACAGGGGATGAAAAACTGTTTTTT.